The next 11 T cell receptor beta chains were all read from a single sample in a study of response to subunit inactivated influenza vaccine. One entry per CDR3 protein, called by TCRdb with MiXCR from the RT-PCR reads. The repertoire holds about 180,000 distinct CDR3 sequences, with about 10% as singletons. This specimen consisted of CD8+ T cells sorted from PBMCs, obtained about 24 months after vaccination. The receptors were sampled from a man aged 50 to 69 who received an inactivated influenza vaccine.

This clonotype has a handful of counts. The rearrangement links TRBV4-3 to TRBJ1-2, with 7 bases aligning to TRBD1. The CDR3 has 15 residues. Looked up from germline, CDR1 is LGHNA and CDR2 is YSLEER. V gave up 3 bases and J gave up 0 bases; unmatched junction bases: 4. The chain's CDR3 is CASSQDRFTNYGYTF. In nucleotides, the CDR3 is TGCGCCAGCAGCCAGGACAGGTTTACTAACTATGGCTACACCTTC.

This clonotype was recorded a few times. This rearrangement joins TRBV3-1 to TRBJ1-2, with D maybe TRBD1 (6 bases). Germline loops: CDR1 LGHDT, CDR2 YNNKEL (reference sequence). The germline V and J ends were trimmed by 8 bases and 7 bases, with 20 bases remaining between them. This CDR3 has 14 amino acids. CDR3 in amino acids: CASGPLGGPLGYTF. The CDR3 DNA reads TGTGCCAGCGGGCCCTTGGGGGGCCCTCTTGGCTACACCTTC.

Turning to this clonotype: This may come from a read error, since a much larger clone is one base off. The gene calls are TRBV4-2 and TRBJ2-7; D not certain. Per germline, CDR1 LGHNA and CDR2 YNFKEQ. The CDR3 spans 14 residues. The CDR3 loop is CASSHEIAYHEQHF. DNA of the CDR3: TGTGCCAGCAGCCATGAGATAGCCTACCACGAGCAGCACTTC.

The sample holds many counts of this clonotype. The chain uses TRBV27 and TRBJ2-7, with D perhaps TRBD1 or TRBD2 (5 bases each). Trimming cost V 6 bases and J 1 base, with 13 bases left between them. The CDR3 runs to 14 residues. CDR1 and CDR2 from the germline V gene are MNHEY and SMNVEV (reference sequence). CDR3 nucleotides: TGTGCCAGCAGAAAACCGGGACGTTCCTACGAGCAGTACTTC. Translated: CASRKPGRSYEQYF.

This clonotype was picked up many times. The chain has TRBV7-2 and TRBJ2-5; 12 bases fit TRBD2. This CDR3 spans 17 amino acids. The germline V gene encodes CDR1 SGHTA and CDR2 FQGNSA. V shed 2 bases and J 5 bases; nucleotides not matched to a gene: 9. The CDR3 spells CASSLTTSGGLEETQYF. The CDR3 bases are TGTGCCAGCAGCTTAACGACTAGCGGGGGCCTGGAGGAGACCCAGTACTTC. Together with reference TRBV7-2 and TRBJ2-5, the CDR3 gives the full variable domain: GAGVSQSPSNKVTEKGKDVELRCDPISGHTALYWYRQSLGQGLEFLIYFQGNSAPDKSGLPSDRFSAERTGGSVSTLTIQRTQQEDSAVYLCASSLTTSGGLEETQYFGPGTRLLVL.

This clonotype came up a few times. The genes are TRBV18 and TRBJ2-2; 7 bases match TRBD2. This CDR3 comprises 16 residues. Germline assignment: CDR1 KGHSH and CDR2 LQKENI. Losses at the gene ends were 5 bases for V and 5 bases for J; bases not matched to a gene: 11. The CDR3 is CASSSTRTSWTGELFF. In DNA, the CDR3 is TGTGCCAGCTCATCGACGAGGACTAGTTGGACCGGGGAGCTGTTTTTT.

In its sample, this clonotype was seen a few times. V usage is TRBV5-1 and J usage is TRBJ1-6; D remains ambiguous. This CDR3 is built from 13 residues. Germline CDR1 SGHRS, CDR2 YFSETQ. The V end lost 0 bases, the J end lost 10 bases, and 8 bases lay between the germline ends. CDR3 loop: CASSLAANSPLHF. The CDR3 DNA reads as TGCGCCAGCAGCTTGGCGGCGAACTCACCCCTCCACTTT.

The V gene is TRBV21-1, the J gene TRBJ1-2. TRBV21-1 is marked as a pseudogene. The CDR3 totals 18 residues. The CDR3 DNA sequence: TGTGCCAGCAGCAATGGGCCCTCTCGACAGGGCCGTTGGTATGGCTACACCTTC. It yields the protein CASSNGPSRQGRWYGYTF.

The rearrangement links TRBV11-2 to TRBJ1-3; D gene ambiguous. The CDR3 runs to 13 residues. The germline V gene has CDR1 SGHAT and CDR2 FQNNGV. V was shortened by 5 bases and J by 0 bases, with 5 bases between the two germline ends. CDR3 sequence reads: CASSPTSGNTIYF. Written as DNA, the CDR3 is TGTGCCAGCAGCCCCACCTCTGGAAACACCATATATTTT.

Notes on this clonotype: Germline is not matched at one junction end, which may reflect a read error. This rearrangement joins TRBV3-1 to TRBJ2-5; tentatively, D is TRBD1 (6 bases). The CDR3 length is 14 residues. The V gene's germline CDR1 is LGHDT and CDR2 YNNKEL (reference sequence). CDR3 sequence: CASSPSDRKENQYF. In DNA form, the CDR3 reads TGTGCCAGCAGCCCCTCGGACAGAAAAGAGAACCAGTACTTC.

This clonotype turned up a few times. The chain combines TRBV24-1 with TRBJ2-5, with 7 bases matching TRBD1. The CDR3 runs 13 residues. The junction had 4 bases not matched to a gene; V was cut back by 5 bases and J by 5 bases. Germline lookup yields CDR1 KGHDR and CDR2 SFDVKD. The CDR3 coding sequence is TGTGCCACCAGTGCGACAGGGTTTGAGACCCAGTACTTC. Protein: CATSATGFETQYF.